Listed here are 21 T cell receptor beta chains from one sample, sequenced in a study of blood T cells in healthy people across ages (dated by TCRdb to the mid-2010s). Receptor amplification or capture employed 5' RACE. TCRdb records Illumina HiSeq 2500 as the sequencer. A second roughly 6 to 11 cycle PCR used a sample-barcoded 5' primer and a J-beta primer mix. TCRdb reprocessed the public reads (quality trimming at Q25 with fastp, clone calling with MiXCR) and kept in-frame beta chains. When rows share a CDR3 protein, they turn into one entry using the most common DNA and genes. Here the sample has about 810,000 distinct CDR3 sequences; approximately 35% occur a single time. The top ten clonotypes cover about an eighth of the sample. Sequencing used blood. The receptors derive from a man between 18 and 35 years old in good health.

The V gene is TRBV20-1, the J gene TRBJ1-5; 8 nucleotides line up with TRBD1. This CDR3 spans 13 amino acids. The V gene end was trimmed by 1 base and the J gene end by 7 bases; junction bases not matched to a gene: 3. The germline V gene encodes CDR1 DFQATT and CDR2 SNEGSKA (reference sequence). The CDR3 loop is CSARAGGSQPQHF. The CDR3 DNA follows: TGCAGTGCTAGAGCAGGGGGCAGCCAGCCCCAGCATTTT.

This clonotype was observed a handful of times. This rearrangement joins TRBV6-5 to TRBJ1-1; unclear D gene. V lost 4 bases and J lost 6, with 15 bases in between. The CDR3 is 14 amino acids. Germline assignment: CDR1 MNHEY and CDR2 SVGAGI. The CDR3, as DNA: TGTGCCAGCAGTTCTCCTGCGCGACCGGCTGAAGCTTTCTTT. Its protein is CASSSPARPAEAFF.

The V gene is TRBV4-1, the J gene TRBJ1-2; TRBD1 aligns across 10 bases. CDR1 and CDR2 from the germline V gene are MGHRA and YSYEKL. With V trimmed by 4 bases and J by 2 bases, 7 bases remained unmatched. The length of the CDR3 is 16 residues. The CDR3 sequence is CASSLIPGQGNYGYTF. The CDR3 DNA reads TGCGCCAGCAGCCTTATACCGGGACAGGGGAACTATGGCTACACCTTC.

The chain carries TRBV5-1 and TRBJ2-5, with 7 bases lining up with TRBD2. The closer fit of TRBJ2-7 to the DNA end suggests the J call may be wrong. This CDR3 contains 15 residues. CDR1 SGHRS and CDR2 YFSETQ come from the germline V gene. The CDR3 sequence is CASSLDFSGDYEQYF. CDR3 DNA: TGCGCCAGCAGCTTGGATTTCAGCGGGGACTACGAGCAGTACTTC.

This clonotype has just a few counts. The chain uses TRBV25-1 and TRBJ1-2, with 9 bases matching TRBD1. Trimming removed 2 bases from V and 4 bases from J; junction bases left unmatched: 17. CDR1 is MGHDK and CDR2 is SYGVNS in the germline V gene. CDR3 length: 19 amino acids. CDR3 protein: CASSEPNYRGQGRIYGYTF. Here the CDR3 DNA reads TGTGCCAGCAGTGAACCGAATTACAGGGGGCAGGGTCGTATCTATGGCTACACCTTC.

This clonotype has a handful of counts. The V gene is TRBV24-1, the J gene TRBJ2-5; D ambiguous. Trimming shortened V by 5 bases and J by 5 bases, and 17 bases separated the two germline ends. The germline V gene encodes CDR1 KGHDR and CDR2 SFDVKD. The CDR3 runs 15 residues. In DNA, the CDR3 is TGTGCCACCAGTGCCTCCGGACCCTCAGCGGAGACCCAGTACTTC. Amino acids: CATSASGPSAETQYF.

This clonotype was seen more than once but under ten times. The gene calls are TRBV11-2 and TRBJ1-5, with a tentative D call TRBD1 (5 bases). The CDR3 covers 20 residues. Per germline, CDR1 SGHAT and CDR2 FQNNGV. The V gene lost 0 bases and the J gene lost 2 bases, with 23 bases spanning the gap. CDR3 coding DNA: TGTGCCAGCAGCTTAGATTCGGTCAGGGTTCCTACCCCCGGCAATCAGCCCCAGCATTTT. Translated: CASSLDSVRVPTPGNQPQHF.

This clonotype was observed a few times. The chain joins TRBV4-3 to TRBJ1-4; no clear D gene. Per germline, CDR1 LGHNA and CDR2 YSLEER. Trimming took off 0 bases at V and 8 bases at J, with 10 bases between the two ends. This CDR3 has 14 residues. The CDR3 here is CASSQDRPEEKLFF. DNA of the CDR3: TGCGCCAGCAGCCAAGATAGGCCAGAAGAAAAACTGTTTTTT.

The CDR3 bases are TGTGCCAGCAGTGAAGCCAGGACATTGAGCACAGATACGCAGTATTTT. This codes for CASSEARTLSTDTQYF. The chain couples TRBV2 to TRBJ2-3, with D maybe TRBD1 (5 bases). Germline CDR1 reads SNHLY; CDR2 reads FYNNEI. Deletions cut 0 bases from V and 0 bases from J, with 10 bases between. This CDR3 spans 16 amino acids.

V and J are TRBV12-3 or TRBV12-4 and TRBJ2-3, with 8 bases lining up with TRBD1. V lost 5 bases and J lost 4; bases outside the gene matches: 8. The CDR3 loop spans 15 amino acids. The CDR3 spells CASSPGQGMADTQYF. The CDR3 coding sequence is TGTGCCAGCAGTCCCGGACAGGGCATGGCAGATACGCAGTATTTT.

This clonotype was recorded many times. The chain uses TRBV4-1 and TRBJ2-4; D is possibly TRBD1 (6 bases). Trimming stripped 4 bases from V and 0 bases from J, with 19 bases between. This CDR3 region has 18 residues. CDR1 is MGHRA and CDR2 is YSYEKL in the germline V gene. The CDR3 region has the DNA TGCGCCAGCAGCCCTACCGGGACAACTCCTGTAGCCAAAAACATTCAGTACTTC. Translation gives CASSPTGTTPVAKNIQYF.

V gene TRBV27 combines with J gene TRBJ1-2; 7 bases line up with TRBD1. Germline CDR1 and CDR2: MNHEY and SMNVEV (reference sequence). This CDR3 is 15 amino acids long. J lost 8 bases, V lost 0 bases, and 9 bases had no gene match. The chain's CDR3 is CASSLSYPGQRGYTF. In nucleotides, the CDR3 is TGTGCCAGCAGTTTATCTTACCCGGGACAGCGGGGCTACACCTTC.

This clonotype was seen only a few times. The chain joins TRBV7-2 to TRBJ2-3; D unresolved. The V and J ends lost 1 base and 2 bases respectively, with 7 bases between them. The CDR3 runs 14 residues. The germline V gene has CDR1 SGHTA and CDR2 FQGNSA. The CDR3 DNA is TGTGCCAGCAGCTTAGTACCAAACACAGATACGCAGTATTTT. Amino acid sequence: CASSLVPNTDTQYF.

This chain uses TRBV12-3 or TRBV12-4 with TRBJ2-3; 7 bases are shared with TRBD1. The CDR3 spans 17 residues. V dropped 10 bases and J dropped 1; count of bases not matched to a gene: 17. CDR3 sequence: CATLTGDLPFGTDTQYF. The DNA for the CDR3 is TGTGCCACCCTTACAGGGGACCTGCCCTTTGGCACAGATACGCAGTATTTT.

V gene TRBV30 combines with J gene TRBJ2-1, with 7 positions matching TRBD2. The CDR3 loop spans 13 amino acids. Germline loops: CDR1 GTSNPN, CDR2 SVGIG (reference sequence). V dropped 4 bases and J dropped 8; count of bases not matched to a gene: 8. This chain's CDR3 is CAWITGGGYEQFF. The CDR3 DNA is TGTGCCTGGATTACTGGGGGGGGTTATGAGCAGTTCTTC.

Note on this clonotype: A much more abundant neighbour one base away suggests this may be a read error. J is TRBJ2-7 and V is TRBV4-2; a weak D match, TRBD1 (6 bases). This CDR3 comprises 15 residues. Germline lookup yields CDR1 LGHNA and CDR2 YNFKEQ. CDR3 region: CASSQEGQQGYELYF. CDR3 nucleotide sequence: TGTGCCAGCAGCCAAGAAGGGCAACAGGGCTACGAGCTGTACTTC.

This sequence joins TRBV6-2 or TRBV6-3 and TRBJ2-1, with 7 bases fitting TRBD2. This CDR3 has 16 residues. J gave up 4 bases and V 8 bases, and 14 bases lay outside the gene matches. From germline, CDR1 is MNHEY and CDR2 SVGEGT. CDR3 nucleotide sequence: TGTGCCAGCTTTCTCTCGGGGGGATGCCTTTACAATGAGCAGTTCTTC. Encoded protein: CASFLSGGCLYNEQFF.

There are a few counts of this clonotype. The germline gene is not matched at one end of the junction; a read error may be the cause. CDR3: CANSYSRVSYNEQYF. In nucleotides, the CDR3 is TGTGCCAACAGTTACTCCAGGGTCTCCTACAATGAGCAGTACTTC. V is TRBV6-5 and J is TRBJ2-1, with a possible D match to TRBD1 (5 bases). The J call may not be correct, given that the DNA end is closer to TRBJ2-7. CDR1 and CDR2 (germline): MNHEY, SVGAGI. The CDR3 is 15 residues long.

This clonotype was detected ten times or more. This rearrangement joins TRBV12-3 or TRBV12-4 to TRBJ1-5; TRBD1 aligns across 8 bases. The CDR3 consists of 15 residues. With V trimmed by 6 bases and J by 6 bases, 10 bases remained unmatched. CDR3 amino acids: CASRIRGRGGQPQHF. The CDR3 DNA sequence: TGTGCCAGCAGGATCAGGGGGCGCGGAGGTCAGCCCCAGCATTTT.

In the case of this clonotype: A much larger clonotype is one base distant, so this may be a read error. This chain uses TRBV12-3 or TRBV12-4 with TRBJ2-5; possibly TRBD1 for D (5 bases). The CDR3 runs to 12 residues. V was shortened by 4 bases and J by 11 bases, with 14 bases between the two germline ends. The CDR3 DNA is TGTGCCAGCAGTTCCTGGGGCGATGAGCAGTACTTC. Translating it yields CASSSWGDEQYF.

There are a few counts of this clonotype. Here the CDR3 reads CASSFDNGVVEQYF. The CDR3 DNA is TGTGCCAGCAGCTTCGATAACGGGGTCGTCGAGCAGTACTTC. The rearrangement links TRBV7-3 to TRBJ2-7; D may be TRBD2 (5 bases). Germline CDR1 is SGHTA and CDR2 is FQGTGA. V lost 3 bases and J lost 6, with 15 bases in between. The CDR3 covers 14 residues.